The clone carrying this TCR beta chain was counted at least ten times. Its specificity is unknown. This sample is part of a study of T cells in Graves' hyperthyroidism and ophthalmopathy. Study-level points and caveats: Also found in blood were most expanded thyroid clonotypes above 0.001. Before onset, ophthalmopathy was predicted by the model a median roughly 6.8 months earlier.

Amplification of TCR beta CDR3 regions used RNA as the template. First-round RT-PCR with HTBI primers amplified the TCR CDR3 region. TCRdb passed the multiplex PCR reads through MiXCR, listing each CDR3 protein once. The table lists about 840,000 distinct CDR3 sequences, about two fifths of them singletons. Stability of Graves' hyperthyroidism was defined as absent ophthalmopathy progression within 18 months. Clinicians diagnosed patients from clinical symptoms, serum thyroxine and TRAb, thyroid ultrasound and orbital computed tomography. The germline gives CDR1 SEHNR, CDR2 FQNEAQ (reference sequence). The CDR3 length is 12 residues. Trimming left V 1 base short and J 5 bases short, with 6 bases between.

This TCR came from a man in his late teens or twenties with Graves' hyperthyroidism. V gene TRBV7-9 combines with J gene TRBJ2-7; D gene unclear. Sequenced: blood. The CDR3 is CASSLGVDEQYF. The CDR3 nucleotides are TGTGCCAGCAGCTTAGGGGTCGACGAGCAGTACTTC.